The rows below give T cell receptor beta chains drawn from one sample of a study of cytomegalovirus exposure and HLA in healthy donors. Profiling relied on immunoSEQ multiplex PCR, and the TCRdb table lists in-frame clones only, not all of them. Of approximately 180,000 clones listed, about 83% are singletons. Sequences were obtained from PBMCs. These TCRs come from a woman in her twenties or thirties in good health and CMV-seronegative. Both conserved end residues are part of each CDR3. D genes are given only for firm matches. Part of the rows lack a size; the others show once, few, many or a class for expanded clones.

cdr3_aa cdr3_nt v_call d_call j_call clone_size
CASSPERGGLEQYF TGTGCCAGCTCACCGGAGCGGGGGGGCCTCGAGCAGTACTTC TRBV18 TRBD2 TRBJ2-7 -
CTSSLSVVYNEQFF TGTACCAGCAGCTTATCCGTAGTTTACAATGAGCAGTTCTTC TRBV7-2 - TRBJ2-1 -
CASSLKVGREQYF TGCGCCAGCAGCTTGAAGGTGGGGAGGGAGCAGTACTTC TRBV5-1 - TRBJ2-7 -
CASSLGGGSRADTEAFF TGCGCCAGCAGCTTGGGCGGGGGAAGCAGGGCCGACACTGAAGCTTTCTTT TRBV5-1 - TRBJ1-1 -
CASGLGLAGAQETQYF TGTGCTAGTGGTTTGGGACTAGCGGGGGCCCAAGAGACCCAGTACTTC TRBV12-5 TRBD2 TRBJ2-5 -
CASNTGTGVLNEQFF TGTGCCAGTAATACCGGGACAGGGGTCCTCAATGAGCAGTTCTTC TRBV5-4 TRBD1 TRBJ2-1 -
CASSIWRDASQPQHF TGTGCCAGTAGTATTTGGAGGGACGCCAGTCAGCCCCAGCATTTT TRBV19 - TRBJ1-5 -
CASSLGRSYEQYF TGTGCCAGCAGCTTAGGGAGGAGCTACGAGCAGTACTTC TRBV7-8 - TRBJ2-7 -
CASSIQGYTEAFF TGTGCCAGTAGTATTCAGGGATACACTGAAGCTTTCTTT TRBV19 - TRBJ1-1 -
CASSEARGGYNEQFF TGTGCCAGCAGTGAAGCTAGGGGGGGGTACAATGAGCAGTTCTTC TRBV2 - TRBJ2-1 -
CASSQSYEQFF TGTGCCAGCAGCCAATCGTATGAGCAGTTCTTC TRBV4-2 - TRBJ2-1 -
CASSGGKPGLAGGQETQYF TGTGCCAGCAGTGGGGGAAAACCGGGACTAGCGGGGGGACAAGAGACCCAGTACTTC TRBV27 TRBD2 TRBJ2-5 -
CASSRDSSYNSPLHF TGTGCCAGCAGCCGGGACAGCTCCTATAATTCACCCCTCCACTTT TRBV5-8 TRBD1 TRBJ1-6 few